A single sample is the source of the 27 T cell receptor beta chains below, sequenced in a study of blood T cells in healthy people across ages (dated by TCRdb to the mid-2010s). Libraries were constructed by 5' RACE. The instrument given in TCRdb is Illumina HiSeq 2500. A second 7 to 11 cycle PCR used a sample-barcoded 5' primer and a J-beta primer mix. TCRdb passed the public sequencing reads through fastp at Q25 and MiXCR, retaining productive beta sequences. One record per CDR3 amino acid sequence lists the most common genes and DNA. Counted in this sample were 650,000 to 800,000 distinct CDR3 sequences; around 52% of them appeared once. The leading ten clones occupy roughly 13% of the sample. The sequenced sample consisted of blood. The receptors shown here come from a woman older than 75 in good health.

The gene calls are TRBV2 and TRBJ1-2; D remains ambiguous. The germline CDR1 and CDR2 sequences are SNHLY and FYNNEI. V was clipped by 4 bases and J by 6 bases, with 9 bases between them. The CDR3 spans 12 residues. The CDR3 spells CASSARENGYTF. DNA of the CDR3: TGTGCCAGCAGTGCTCGGGAAAATGGCTACACCTTC. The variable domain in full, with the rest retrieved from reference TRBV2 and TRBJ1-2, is EPEVTQTPSHQVTQMGQEVILRCVPISNHLYFYWYRQILGQKVEFLVSFYNNEISEKSEIFDDQFSVERPDGSNFTLKIRSTKLEDSAMYFCASSARENGYTFGSGTRLTVV.

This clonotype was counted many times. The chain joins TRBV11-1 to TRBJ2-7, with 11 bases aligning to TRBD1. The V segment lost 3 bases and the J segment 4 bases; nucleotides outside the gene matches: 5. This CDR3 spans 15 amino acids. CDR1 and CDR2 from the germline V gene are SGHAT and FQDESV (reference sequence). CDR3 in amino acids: CASSFGQGATYEQYF. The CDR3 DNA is TGTGCCAGCAGCTTCGGACAGGGGGCTACGTACGAGCAGTACTTC.

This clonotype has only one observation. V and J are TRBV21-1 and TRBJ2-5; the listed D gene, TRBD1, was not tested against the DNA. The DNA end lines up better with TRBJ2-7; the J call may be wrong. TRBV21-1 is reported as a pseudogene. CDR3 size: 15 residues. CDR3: CASSKTGTLSYEQYF. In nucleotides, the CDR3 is TGTGCCAGCAGCAAAACGGGGACGCTTTCCTACGAGCAGTACTTC.

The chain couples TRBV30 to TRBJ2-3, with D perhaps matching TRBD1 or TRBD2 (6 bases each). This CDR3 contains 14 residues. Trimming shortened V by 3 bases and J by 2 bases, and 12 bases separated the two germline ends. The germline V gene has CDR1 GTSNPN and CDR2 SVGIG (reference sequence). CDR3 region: CAWRLSGATDTQYF. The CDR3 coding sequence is TGTGCCTGGAGATTGTCGGGGGCCACAGATACGCAGTATTTT. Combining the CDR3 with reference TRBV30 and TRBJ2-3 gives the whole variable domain SQTIHQWPATLVQPVGSPLSLECTVEGTSNPNLYWYRQAAGRGLQLLFYSVGIGQISSEVPQNLSASRPQDRQFILSSKKLLLSDSGFYLCAWRLSGATDTQYFGPGTRLTVL.

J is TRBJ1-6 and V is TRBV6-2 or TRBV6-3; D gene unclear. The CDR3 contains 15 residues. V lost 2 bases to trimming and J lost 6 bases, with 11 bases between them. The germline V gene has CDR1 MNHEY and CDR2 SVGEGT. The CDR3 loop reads CASSYTRSGNSPLHF. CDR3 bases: TGTGCCAGCAGTTACACCCGATCGGGTAATTCACCCCTCCACTTT.

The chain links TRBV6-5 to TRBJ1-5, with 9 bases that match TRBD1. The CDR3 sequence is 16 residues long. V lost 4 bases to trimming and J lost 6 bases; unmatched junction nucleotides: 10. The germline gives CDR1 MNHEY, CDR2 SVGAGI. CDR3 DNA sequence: TGTGCCAGCAGTTCCGAGACAGGGGGTTGGGGTCAGCCCCAGCATTTT. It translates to CASSSETGGWGQPQHF.

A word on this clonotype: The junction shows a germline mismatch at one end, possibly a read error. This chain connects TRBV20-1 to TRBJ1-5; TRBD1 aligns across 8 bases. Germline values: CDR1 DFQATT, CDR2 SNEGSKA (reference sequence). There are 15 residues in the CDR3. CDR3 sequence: CSARLRGRFDQPLHF. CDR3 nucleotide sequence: TGCAGTGCTAGACTCAGGGGGCGATTCGATCAGCCCCTGCATTTT.

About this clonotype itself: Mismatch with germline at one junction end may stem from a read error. Here the CDR3 DNA reads TGCGCCAGCAACCAATGGGCGAACACAGATACGCAGTATTTT. It encodes CASNQWANTDTQYF. The J gene is TRBJ2-3, the V gene TRBV4-3; no clear D gene. Germline lookup yields CDR1 LGHNA and CDR2 YSLEER. There are 14 residues in the CDR3.

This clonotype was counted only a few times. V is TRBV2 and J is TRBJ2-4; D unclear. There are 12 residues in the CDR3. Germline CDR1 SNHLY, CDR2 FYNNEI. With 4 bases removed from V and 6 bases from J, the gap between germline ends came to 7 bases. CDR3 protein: CASSGEGNIQYF. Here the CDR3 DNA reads TGTGCCAGCAGTGGGGAAGGAAACATTCAGTACTTC.

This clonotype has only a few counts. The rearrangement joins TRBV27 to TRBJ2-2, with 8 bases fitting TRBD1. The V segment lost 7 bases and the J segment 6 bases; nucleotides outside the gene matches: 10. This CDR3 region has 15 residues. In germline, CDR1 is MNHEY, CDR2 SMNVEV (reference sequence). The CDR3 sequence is CASIPSVQGAGELFF. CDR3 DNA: TGTGCCAGCATACCAAGTGTACAGGGGGCCGGGGAGCTGTTTTTT.

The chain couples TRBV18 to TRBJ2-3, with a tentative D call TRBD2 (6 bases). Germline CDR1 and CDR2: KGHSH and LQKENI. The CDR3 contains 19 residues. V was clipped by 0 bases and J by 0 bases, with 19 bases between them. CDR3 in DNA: TGTGCCAGCTCACCACCGAGATCGGGCGGGGCGTCTAGCACAGATACGCAGTATTTT. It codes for CASSPPRSGGASSTDTQYF.

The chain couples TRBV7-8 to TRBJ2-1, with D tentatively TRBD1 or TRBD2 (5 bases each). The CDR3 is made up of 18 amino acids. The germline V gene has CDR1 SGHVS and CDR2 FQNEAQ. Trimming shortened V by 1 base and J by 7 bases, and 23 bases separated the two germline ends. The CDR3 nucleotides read TGTGCCAGCAGCTTAGGATGGGGTGGGACCTTGATAGGGAATGAGCAGTTCTTC. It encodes CASSLGWGGTLIGNEQFF.

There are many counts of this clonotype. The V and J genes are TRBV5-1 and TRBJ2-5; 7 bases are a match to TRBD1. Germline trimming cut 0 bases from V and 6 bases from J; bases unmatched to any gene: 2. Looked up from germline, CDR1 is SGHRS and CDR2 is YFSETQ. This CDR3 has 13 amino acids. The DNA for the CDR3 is TGCGCCAGCAGCTTGGAGACAGGGAAGACCCAGTACTTC. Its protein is CASSLETGKTQYF.

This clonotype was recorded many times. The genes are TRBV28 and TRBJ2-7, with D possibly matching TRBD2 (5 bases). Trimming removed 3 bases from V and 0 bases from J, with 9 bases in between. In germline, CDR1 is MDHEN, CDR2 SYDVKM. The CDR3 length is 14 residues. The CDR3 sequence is CASSFAGSSYEQYF. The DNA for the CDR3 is TGTGCCAGCAGTTTCGCGGGTAGCTCCTACGAGCAGTACTTC.

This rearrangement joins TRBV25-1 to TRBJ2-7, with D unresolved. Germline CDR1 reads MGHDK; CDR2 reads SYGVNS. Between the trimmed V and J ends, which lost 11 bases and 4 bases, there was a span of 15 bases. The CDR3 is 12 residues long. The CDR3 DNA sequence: TGTGCCTCCACCGCCTGGGGTTACGAGCAGTACTTC. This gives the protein CASTAWGYEQYF.

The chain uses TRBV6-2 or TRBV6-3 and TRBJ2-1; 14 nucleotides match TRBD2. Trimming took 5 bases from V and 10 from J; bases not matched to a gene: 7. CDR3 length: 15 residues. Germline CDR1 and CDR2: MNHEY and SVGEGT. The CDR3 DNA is TGTGCCAGCAGTGCCATGGGACTAGCGGGGGTAGAGCAGTTCTTC. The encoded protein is CASSAMGLAGVEQFF.

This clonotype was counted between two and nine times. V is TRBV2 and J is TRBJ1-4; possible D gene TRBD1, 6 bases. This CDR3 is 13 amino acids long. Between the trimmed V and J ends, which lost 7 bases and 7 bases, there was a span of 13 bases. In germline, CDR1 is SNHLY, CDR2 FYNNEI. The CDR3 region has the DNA TGTGCCAGCAAGGGGGGGGTCGGTGAAAAACTGTTTTTT. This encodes CASKGGVGEKLFF.

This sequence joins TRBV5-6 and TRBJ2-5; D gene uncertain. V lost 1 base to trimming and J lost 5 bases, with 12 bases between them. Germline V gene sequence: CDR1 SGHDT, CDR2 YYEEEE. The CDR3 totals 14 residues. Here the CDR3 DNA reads TGTGCCAGCAGCTTGAAAAGCTACAAGGAGACCCAGTACTTC. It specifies CASSLKSYKETQYF.

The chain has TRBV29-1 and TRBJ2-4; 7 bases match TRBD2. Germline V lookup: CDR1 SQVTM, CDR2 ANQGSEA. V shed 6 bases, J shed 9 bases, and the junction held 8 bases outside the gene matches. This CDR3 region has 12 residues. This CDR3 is CSVGRGSGIQYF. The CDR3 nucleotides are TGCAGCGTGGGGAGGGGCTCGGGCATTCAGTACTTC.

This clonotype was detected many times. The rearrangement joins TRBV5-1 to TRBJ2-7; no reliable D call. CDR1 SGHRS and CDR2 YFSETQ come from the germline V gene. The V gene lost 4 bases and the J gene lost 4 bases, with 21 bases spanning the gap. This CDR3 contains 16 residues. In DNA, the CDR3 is TGCGCCAGCAGCCCGATGGGTGGGTTCCTTTCTTACGAGCAGTACTTC. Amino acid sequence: CASSPMGGFLSYEQYF.

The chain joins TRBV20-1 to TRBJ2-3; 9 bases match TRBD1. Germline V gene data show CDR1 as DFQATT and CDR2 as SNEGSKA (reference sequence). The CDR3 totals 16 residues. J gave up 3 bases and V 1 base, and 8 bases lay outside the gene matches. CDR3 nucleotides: TGCAGTGCTAGAGGAAATTTCGGGACAGGGACAGATACGCAGTATTTT. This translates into CSARGNFGTGTDTQYF.

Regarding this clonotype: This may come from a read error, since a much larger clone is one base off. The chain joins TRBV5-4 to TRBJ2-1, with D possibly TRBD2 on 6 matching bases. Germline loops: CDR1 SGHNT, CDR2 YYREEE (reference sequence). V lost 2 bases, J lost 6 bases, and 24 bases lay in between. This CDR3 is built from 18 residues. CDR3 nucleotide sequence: TGTGCCAGCAGCTTTTTCGAGTCTTGGGCTCGCGGGGTCAATGAGCAGTTCTTC. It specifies CASSFFESWARGVNEQFF.

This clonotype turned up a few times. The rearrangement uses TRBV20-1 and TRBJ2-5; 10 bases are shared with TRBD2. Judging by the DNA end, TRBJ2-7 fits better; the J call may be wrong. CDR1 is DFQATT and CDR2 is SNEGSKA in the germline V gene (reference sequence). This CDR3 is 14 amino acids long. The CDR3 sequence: CSAATSGIPLEQYF. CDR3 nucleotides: TGCAGTGCTGCTACTAGCGGGATTCCCCTCGAGCAGTACTTC.

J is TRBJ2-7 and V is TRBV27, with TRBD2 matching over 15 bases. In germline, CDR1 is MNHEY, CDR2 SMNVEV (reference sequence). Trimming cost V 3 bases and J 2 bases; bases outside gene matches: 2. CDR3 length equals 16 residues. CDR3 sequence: CASSLRTSGRAYEQYF. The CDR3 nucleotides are TGTGCCAGCAGTTTGAGGACTAGCGGGAGGGCCTACGAGCAGTACTTC.

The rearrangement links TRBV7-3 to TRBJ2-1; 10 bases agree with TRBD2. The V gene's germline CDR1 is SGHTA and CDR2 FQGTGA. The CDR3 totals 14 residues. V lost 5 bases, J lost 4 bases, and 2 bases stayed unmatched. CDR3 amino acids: CASSTSGAYNEQFF. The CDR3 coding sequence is TGTGCCAGCAGCACTAGCGGGGCTTACAATGAGCAGTTCTTC.

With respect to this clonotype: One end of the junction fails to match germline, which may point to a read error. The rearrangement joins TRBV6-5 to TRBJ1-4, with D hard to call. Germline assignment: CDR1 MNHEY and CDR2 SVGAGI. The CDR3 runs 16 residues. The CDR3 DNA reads TGTGCCAGCAGTTACTCGTTGGTCGGCGTTAATGAAAAACCGTTTTTT. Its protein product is CASSYSLVGVNEKPFF.

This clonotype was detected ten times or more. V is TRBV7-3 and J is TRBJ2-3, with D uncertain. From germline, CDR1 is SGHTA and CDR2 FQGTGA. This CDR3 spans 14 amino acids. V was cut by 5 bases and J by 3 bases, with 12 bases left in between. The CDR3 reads CASSPPPRTDTQYF. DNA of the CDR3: TGTGCCAGCAGCCCCCCTCCTCGTACAGATACGCAGTATTTT.